This is a list of T cell receptor beta chains from one sample in a study of shared clonotypes between healthy human individuals. Profiled with immunoSEQ multiplex PCR; TCRdb holds only in-frame clones, not every one. The sample includes approximately 2,300,000 clones, 80% to 95% of them seen just once. Sequencing was done on a sample of naive CD4+ T cells from PBMCs. The origin of the receptors is a man between 18 and 29 years old in good health. Some clones in this sample may be carry-over from other donors' samples. CDR3s leave out the opening cysteine and the closing phenylalanine or tryptophan. Each record gives: V gene, J gene, CDR3 protein.

>TRBV5-6|TRBJ1-1
ASSQDGGWEGGTEAF
>TRBV7-9|TRBJ2-1
ASSQWDTRGNEQF
>TRBV15|TRBJ2-1
ATSRLWGEGTTYNEQF
>TRBV5-1|TRBJ2-7
ASSGGLMDEQY
>TRBV6-6|TRBJ1-5
ASSYFSQGNQPQH
>TRBV9|TRBJ2-3
ASSVGGLARTDTQY
>TRBV2|TRBJ2-1
ASSPRGGQSYNEQF
>TRBV27|TRBJ2-5
ASSFLGTEETQY
>TRBV21-1|TRBJ1-3
ASSPPRNTIY
>TRBV30|TRBJ1-2
ACRQTGYGYT
>TRBV10-3|TRBJ2-1
AISGRQRSYNEQF
>TRBV18|TRBJ2-7
ASSPPGHLTTYEQY
>TRBV7-2|TRBJ1-5
ASSSQTRGQPQH
>TRBV27|TRBJ2-2
ASSPMTGELF
>TRBV7-6|TRBJ2-5
ASSSTGGDETQY
>TRBV4-3|TRBJ1-6
ASSQVLRGRGNSPLH
>TRBV5-1|TRBJ1-3
ASSLGTGSGNTIY
>TRBV25-1|TRBJ2-1
ATRNSGTGNSEQF
>TRBV5-6|TRBJ2-5
ASSLVDFLKETQY
>TRBV7-3|TRBJ1-5
ASSLGANQPQH
>TRBV4-1|TRBJ2-7
ASSQDPRQGSGIYEQY
>TRBV5-1|TRBJ1-3
ASSFGEGLLSGNTIY
>TRBV6-4|TRBJ2-3
ASSSQGSDTQY
>TRBV6-5|TRBJ1-2
ASRSTGGNYGYT
>TRBV20-1|TRBJ2-1
SANNYNEQF